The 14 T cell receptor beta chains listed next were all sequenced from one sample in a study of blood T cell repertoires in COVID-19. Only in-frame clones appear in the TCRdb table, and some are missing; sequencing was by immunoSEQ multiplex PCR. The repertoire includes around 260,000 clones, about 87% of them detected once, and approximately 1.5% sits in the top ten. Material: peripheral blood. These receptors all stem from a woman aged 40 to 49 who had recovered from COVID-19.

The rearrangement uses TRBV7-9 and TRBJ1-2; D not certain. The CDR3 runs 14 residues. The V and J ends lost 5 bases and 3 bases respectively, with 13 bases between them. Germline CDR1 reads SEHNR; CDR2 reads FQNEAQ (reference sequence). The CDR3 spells CASSPDNGHYGYTF. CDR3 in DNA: TGTGCCAGCAGCCCCGACAATGGGCACTATGGCTACACCTTC. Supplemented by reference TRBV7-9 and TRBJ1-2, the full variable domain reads DTGVSQNPRHKITKRGQNVTFRCDPISEHNRLYWYRQTLGQGPEFLTYFQNEAQLEKSRLLSDRFSAERPKGSFSTLEIQRTEQGDSAMYLCASSPDNGHYGYTFGSGTRLTVV.

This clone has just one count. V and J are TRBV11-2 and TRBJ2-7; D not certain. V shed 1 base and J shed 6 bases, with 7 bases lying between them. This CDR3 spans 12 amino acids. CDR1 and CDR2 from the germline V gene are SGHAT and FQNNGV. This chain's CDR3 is CASSLGAPEQYF. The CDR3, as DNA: TGTGCCAGCAGCTTAGGGGCCCCCGAGCAGTACTTC. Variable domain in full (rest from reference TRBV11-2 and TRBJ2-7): EAGVAQSPRYKIIEKRQSVAFWCNPISGHATLYWYQQILGQGPKLLIQFQNNGVVDDSQLPKDRFSAERLKGVDSTLKIQPAKLEDSAVYLCASSLGAPEQYFGPGTRLTVT.

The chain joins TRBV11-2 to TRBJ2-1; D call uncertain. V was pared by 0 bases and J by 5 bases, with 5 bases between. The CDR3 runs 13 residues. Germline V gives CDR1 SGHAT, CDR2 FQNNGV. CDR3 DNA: TGTGCCAGCAGCTTAGAGTTTAACAATGAGCAGTTCTTC. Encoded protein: CASSLEFNNEQFF.

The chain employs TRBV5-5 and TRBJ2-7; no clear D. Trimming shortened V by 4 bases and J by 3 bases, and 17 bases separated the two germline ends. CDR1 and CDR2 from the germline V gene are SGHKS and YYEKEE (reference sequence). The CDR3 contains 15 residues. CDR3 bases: TGTGCCAGCAGCCGAGGCGTTGCGAACTTCTACGAGCAGTACTTC. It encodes CASSRGVANFYEQYF.

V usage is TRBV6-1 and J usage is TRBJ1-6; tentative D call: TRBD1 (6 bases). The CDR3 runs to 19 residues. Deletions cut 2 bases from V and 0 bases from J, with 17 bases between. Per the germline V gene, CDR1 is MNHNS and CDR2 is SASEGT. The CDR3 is CASSELLQGRFSYNSPLHF. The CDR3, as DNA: TGTGCCAGCAGTGAACTGTTGCAGGGGAGATTCTCCTATAATTCACCCCTCCACTTT.

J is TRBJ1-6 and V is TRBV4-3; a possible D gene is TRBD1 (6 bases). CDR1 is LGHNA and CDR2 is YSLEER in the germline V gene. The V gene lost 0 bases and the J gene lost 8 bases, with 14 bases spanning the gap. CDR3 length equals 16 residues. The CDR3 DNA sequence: TGCGCCAGCAGCCAAGATTTTACAGGGAGTCATTCACCCCTCCACTTT. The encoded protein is CASSQDFTGSHSPLHF.

The CDR3 DNA reads TGTGCCAGCAGCCCCAATAAGGGGCCTTATAATTCACCCCTCCACTTT. Protein product: CASSPNKGPYNSPLHF. V usage is TRBV27 and J usage is TRBJ1-6, with D perhaps matching TRBD1 (5 bases). The ends were cut back, 6 bases at V and 4 bases at J, with 16 bases in the middle. The CDR3 has 16 residues. The germline CDR1 and CDR2 sequences are MNHEY and SMNVEV (reference sequence).

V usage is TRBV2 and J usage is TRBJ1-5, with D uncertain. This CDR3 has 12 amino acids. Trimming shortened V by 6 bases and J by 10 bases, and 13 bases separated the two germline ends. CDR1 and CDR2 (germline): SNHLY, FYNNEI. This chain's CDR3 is CASRAEGSPQHF. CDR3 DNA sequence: TGTGCCAGCAGGGCGGAGGGATCTCCCCAGCATTTT.

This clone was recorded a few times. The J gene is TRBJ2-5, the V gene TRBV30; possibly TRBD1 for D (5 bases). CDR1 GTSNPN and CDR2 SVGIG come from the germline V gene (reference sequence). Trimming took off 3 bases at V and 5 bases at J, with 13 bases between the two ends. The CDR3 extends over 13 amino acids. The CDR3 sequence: CAWRKGKGETQYF. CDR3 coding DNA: TGTGCCTGGAGGAAGGGGAAGGGGGAGACCCAGTACTTC.

CDR3: CASSIETGEGFTDTQYF. CDR3 sequence (DNA): TGTGCCAGCAGCATAGAGACAGGCGAGGGGTTCACAGATACGCAGTATTTT. This chain links TRBV5-6 with TRBJ2-3; possibly TRBD1 for D (6 bases). The CDR3 has 17 residues. Germline CDR1 reads SGHDT; CDR2 reads YYEEEE. V lost 4 bases and J 2 bases, leaving 20 bases between the germline ends.

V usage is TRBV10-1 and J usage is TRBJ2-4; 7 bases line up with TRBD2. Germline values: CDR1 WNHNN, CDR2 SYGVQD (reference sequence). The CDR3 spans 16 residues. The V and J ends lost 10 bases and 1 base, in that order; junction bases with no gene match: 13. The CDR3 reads CANSPGREGAKNIQYF. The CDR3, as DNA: TGCGCCAACTCACCGGGCAGGGAGGGGGCCAAAAACATTCAGTACTTC.

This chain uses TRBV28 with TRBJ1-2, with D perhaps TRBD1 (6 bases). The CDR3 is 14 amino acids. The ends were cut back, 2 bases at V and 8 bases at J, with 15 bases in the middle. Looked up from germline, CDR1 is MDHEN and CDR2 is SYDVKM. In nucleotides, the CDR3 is TGTGCCAGCAGTTTAGTTAAGGGGGTAAGAGGCTACACCTTC. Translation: CASSLVKGVRGYTF.

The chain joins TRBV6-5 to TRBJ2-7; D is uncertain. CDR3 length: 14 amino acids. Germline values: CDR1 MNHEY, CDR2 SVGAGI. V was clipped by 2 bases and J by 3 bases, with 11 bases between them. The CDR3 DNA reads TGTGCCAGCAGTTACGCGCCTACTTTCTACGAGCAGTACTTC. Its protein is CASSYAPTFYEQYF.

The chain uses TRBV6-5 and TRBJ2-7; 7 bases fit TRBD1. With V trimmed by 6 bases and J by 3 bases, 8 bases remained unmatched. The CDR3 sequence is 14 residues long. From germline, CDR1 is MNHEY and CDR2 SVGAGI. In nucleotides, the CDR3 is TGTGCCAGCAGGGAGGACAGGTCCTACTACGAGCAGTACTTC. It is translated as CASREDRSYYEQYF.